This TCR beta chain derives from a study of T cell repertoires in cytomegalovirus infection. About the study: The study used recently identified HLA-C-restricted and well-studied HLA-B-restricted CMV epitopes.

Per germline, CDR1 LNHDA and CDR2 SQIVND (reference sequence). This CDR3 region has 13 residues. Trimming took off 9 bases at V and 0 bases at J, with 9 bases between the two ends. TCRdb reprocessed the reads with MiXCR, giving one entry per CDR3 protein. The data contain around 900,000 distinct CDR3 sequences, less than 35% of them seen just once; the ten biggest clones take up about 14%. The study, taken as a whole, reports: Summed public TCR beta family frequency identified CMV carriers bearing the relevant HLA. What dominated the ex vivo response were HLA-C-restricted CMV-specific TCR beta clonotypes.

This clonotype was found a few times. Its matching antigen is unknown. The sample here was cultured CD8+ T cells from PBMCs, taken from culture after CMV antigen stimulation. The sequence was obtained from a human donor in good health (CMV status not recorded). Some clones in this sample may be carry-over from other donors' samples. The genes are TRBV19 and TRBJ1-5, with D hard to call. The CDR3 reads CASRDYSNQPQHF. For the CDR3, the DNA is TGTGCCAGCCGGGATTATAGCAATCAGCCCCAGCATTTT.